This T cell receptor (beta chain) was retrieved from a study of T cell responses to AZD1222 COVID-19 vaccine. Sequenced by immunoSEQ multiplex PCR; TCRdb stores in-frame clones only, minus some. The profile shows about 66,000 clones, around nine tenths of them singletons. Whole-study findings and limits: Close to half of all spike-specific TCRs reportedly target regions of the variants that are unmutated. No repertoire was sampled before or during the peak T cell response, only after it.

The ends lost 1 base at V and 5 bases at J; junction bases unmatched: 0. The CDR3 totals 15 residues. Looked up from germline, CDR1 is MGHRA and CDR2 is YSYEKL. Concerning this clone itself: No antigen is known for it.

The chain joins TRBV4-1 to TRBJ2-3; 13 nucleotides line up with TRBD2. This receptor was identified in an adult who received the MenACWY meningococcal vaccine as a control. Material: peripheral blood, obtained 28 days after the second dose of the MenACWY control vaccine. CDR3 DNA sequence: TGCGCCAGCAGCCAAGGGACTAGCGGGAGAGATACGCAGTATTTT. Its protein is CASSQGTSGRDTQYF.